Sequencing of this T cell receptor (beta chain) was carried out in a study of blood T cell repertoires in COVID-19. Measured with immunoSEQ multiplex PCR; TCRdb has only the in-frame clones, and not every one. This sample has 200,000 to 250,000 clones, with approximately 85% found just once. V dropped 3 bases and J dropped 3 bases, with 9 bases sitting between them. Germline CDR1 reads SGHRS; CDR2 reads YFSETQ. This CDR3 contains 13 residues. The sequence derives from a woman in her 70s with COVID-19, enrolled during active disease. Input material: peripheral blood. V usage is TRBV5-1 and J usage is TRBJ2-5, with D perhaps matching TRBD1 (6 bases). The CDR3 protein is CASSYGTKETQYF. The CDR3 nucleotides are TGCGCCAGCAGCTACGGGACAAAAGAGACCCAGTACTTC.